The present T cell receptor beta chain was sequenced within a study of beta chain features in type 1 diabetes. The J segment lost 5 bases and the V segment lost 3 bases, leaving 3 bases of the junction unmatched. This CDR3 has 14 amino acids. Germline V gives CDR1 SNHLY, CDR2 FYNNEI. Every isolated RNA sample was fully reverse transcribed, so sequencing captured expressed TCRB transcripts. Only in-frame clones appear in the TCRdb table, and some are missing; sequencing was by immunoSEQ multiplex PCR. The sample holds approximately 26,000 clones; roughly 61% are singletons and the top ten take over 2%. Worth noting for this clone: The antigen is undetermined.

General study points: Cells that show high TCR expression could be over-represented by cDNA sequencing. TCRB CDR3s from Type 1 diabetes patients were moderately but significantly shorter in all four CD4+ subsets.

The genes are TRBV2 and TRBJ2-3; 9 bases are a match to TRBD2. The sequenced material came from Tregs from blood. The source is a woman aged 30 to 39 with type 1 diabetes. In DNA, the CDR3 is TGTGCCAGCAGTGATGGGCGGGAGGGAGATACGCAGTATTTT. Translation gives CASSDGREGDTQYF.